Given below is one T cell receptor beta chain in context. The antigen remains unidentified. The data are from a study of T cell responses to AZD1222 COVID-19 vaccine. Study-wide findings and caveats: Increased Spike-specific TCR breadth and depth were observed after two AZD1222 doses.

Germline assignment: CDR1 SGHDN and CDR2 FVKESK. This CDR3 has 14 residues. The V end lost 1 base, the J end lost 3 bases, and 10 bases lay between the germline ends. TCRdb keeps only in-frame clones here, not all; method: immunoSEQ multiplex PCR. The table lists over 110,000 clones, about 90% of them singletons. This receptor was identified in an adult who received the AZD1222 COVID-19 vaccine. V is TRBV14 and J is TRBJ2-7; D not certain. The input for sequencing was peripheral blood, taken 28 days after the second AZD1222 dose. Here the CDR3 DNA reads TGTGCCAGCAGCCAAGGCGAAGCGCTCTACGAGCAGTACTTC. It is translated as CASSQGEALYEQYF.